Sequencing of this T cell receptor (beta chain) was carried out in a study of cytomegalovirus exposure and HLA in healthy donors. Across the whole study: Around 86 million unique TCRs, all from HLA-typed donors, were included in an early release of the data.

General study points: TCR beta V- and J-gene trimming, according to a later analysis, was linked to a missense DCLRE1C variant. Usually a TCR sequence was rare, but some public TCRs were found in many donors.

13 Jbeta primers and 60 Vbeta primers were used for the PCR. The assay was immunoSEQ multiplex PCR, and TCRdb's table has in-frame clones only and misses some. The sample records about 57,000 clones, roughly 84% being singletons. For this clone: What it binds is unknown.

This CDR3 is built from 15 residues. Germline CDR1 is SGDLS and CDR2 is YYNGEE. J lost 6 bases, V lost 3 bases, and 7 bases had no gene match. The specimen sequenced was PBMCs. The TCR comes from a young man in good health and CMV-seronegative. The chain joins TRBV9 to TRBJ2-3, with 10 bases aligning to TRBD2. Here the CDR3 DNA reads TGTGCCAGCAGCGCCGGGACTAGCGATTCGGATACGCAGTATTTT. Translating it yields CASSAGTSDSDTQYF.